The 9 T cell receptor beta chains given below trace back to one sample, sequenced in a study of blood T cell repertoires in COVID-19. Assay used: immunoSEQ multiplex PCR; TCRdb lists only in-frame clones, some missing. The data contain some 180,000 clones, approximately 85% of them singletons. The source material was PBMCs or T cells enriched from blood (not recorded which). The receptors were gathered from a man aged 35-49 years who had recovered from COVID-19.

The CDR3 DNA reads TGTGCCAGCAGGGGGACAGGGGAGGAAAAACTGTTTTTT. Amino acids: CASRGTGEEKLFF. V gene TRBV2 combines with J gene TRBJ1-4; 10 nucleotides line up with TRBD1. Germline CDR1 and CDR2: SNHLY and FYNNEI. This CDR3 has 13 amino acids. V shed 6 bases, J shed 8 bases, and the junction held 3 bases outside the gene matches.

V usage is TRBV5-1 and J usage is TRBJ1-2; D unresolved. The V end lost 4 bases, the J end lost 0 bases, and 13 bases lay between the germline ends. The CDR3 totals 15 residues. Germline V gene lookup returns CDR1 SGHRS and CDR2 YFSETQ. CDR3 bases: TGCGCCAGCAGCCCCGGCTCGGGTTCTAACTATGGCTACACCTTC. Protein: CASSPGSGSNYGYTF.

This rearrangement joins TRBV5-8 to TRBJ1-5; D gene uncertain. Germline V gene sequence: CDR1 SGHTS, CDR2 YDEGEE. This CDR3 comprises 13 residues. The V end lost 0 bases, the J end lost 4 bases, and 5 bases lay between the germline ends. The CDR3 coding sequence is TGTGCCAGCAGCTTGGCGGGAAATCAGCCCCAGCATTTT. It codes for CASSLAGNQPQHF.

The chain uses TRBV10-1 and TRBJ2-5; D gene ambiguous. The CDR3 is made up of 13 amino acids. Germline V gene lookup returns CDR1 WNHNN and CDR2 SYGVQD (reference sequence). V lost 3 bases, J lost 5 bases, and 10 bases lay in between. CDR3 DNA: TGCGCCAGCAGTGACAGCGTGCCGGAGACCCAGTACTTC. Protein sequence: CASSDSVPETQYF.

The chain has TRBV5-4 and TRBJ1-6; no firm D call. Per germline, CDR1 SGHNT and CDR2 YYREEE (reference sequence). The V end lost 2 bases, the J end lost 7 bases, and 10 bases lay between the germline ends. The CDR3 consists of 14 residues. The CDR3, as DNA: TGTGCCAGCAGCTTCCGGTGGAGCAATTCACCCCTCCACTTT. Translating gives CASSFRWSNSPLHF. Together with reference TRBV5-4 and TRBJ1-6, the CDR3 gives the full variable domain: ETGVTQSPTHLIKTRGQQVTLRCSSQSGHNTVSWYQQALGQGPQFIFQYYREEENGRGNFPPRFSGLQFPNYSSELNVNALELDDSALYLCASSFRWSNSPLHFGNGTRLTVT.

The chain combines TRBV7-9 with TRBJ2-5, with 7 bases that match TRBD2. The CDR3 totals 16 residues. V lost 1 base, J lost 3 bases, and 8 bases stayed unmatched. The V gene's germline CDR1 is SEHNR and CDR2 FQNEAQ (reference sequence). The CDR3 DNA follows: TGTGCCAGCAGCTTAGTTTGGGCTAGCGGAGAAGAGACCCAGTACTTC. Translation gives CASSLVWASGEETQYF.

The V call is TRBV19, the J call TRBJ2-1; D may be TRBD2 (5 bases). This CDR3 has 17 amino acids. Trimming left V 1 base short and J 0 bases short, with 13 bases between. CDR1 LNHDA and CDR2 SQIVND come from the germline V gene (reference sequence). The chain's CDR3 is CASSIVERVNSYNEQFF. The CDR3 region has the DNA TGTGCCAGTAGTATAGTTGAGAGGGTAAACTCCTACAATGAGCAGTTCTTC. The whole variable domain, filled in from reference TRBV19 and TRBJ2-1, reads DGGITQSPKYLFRKEGQNVTLSCEQNLNHDAMYWYRQDPGQGLRLIYYSQIVNDFQKGDIAEGYSVSREKKESFPLTVTSAQKNPTAFYLCASSIVERVNSYNEQFFGPGTRLTVL.

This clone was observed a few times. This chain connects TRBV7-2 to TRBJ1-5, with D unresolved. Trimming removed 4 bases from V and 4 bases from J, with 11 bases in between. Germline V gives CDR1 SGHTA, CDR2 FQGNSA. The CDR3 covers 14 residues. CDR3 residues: CASSSPGTNQPQHF. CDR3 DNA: TGTGCCAGCAGCTCTCCAGGAACAAATCAGCCCCAGCATTTT.

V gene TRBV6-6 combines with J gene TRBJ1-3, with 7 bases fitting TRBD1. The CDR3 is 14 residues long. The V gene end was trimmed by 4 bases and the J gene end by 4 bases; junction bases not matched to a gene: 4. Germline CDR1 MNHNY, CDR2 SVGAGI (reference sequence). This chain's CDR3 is CASSSPGQGNTIYF. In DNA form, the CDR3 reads TGTGCCAGCAGTTCACCGGGACAGGGAAACACCATATATTTT.